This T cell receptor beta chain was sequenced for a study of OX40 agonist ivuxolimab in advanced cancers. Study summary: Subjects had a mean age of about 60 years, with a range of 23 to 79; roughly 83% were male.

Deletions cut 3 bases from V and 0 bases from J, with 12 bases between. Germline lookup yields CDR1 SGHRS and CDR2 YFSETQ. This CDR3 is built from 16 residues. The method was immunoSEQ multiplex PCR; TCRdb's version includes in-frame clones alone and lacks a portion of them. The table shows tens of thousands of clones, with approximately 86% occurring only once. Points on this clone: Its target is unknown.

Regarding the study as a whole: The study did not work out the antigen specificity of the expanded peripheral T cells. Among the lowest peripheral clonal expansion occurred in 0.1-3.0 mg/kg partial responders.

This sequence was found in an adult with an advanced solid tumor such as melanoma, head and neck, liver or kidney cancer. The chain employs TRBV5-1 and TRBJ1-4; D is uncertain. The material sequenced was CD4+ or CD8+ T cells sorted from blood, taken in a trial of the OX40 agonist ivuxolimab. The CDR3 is CASSWGLGATNEKLFF. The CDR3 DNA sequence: TGCGCCAGCAGCTGGGGTTTAGGTGCAACTAATGAAAAACTGTTTTTT.